This T cell receptor beta chain derives from a study of regulatory T cells in long-lasting Graves disease. This clonotype was seen a handful of times. Time point given: newly diagnosed GD, antithyroid drugs for less than 3 months. Scientists built the TCR library using RNA that was extracted from PBMCs. Library construction for TCR beta used iRepertoire HTBI primers and Arm-PCR of CDR3 regions. Each CDR3 protein gets one entry after TCRdb re-called the multiplex PCR reads with MiXCR. The sample yields 440,000 or so distinct CDR3 sequences, 16% seen once. These sequences were also reported in another study, on T cells in Graves' hyperthyroidism and ophthalmopathy.

This TCR was recovered from a woman in her 30s with Graves disease. This specimen was peripheral blood mononuclear cells (PBMCs), taken at new diagnosis, from a patient treated with antithyroid drugs.

The CDR3 DNA reads as TGTGCCAGCAGCGAGGACAGTTCCGCAGCCAATGAGCAGTTCTTC. Its translation is CASSEDSSAANEQFF. The V gene is TRBV9, the J gene TRBJ2-1; maybe TRBD1 (6 bases). The germline CDR1 and CDR2 sequences are SGDLS and YYNGEE. The length of the CDR3 is 15 residues. V was trimmed by 3 bases and J by 6 bases, leaving 16 bases between them.